The entry below describes one TCR beta chain. Its specificity is unknown. The read finishes 3 residues shy of the CDR3 end, and the germline J gene is used to complete it. With 9 bases removed from V and 4 bases from J, the gap between germline ends came to 10 bases. The CDR3 has 11 residues. Germline assignment: CDR1 LNHDA and CDR2 SQIVND (reference sequence). These data belong to a study of T cell clonality in common variable immunodeficiency. Study results and caveats: CVID subjects shared fewer TCRbeta clones than healthy controls did. In common variable immunodeficiency, TCR beta chains reportedly carried fewer deletions and N-nucleotide insertions.

Profiling relied on immunoSEQ multiplex PCR, and the TCRdb table lists in-frame clones only, not all of them. There are approximately 81,000 clones in the sample, none observed a single time. Donors gave roughly 4.5 to 8.5 ml heparinized peripheral whole blood. The gene calls are TRBV19 and TRBJ2-7, with TRBD2 as a possible D gene (5 bases). The receptor's source is a person between 18 and 75 years old in good health. What was sequenced was peripheral blood mononuclear cells. CDR3 amino acids: CASPGVYEQYF. The CDR3 bases that were read are TGTGCCAGCCCCGGGGTTTACGAG.